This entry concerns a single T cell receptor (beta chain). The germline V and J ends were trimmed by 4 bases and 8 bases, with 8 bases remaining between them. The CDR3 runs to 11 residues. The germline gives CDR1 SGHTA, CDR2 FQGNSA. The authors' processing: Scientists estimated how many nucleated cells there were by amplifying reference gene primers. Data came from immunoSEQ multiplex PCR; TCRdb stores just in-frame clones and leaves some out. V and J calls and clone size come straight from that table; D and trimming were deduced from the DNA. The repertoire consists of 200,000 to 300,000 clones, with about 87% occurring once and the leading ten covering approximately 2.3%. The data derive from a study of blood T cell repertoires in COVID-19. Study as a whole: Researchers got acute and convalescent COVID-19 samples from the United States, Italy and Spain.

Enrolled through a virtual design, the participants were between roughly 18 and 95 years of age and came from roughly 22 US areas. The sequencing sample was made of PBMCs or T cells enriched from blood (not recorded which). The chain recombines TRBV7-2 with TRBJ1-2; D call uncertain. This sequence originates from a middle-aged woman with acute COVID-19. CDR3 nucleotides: TGTGCCAGCAGCTGGGCTGCGGGCTACACCTTC. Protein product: CASSWAAGYTF.